The 15 T cell receptor beta chains given below trace back to one sample, sequenced in a study of T cells in Graves' hyperthyroidism and ophthalmopathy. RNA transcripts gave rise to amplified TCR beta CDR3 regions. The study used the HTBI primer set for a first-round RT-PCR of the TCR CDR3. TCRdb reanalysed the multiplex PCR reads using MiXCR and keeps one entry per CDR3 protein. The data hold around 420,000 distinct CDR3 sequences, with around 14% observed a single time. The sample taken for sequencing was blood. These receptors all stem from a woman under 30 with Graves' hyperthyroidism.

CDR3: CASTPIGGLGLSTDTQYF. The DNA for the CDR3 is TGTGCCAGTACTCCAATAGGGGGTCTGGGGTTGTCCACAGATACGCAGTATTTT. The V and J genes are TRBV19 and TRBJ2-3; possible D gene TRBD1, 6 bases. V was shortened by 7 bases and J by 2 bases, with 25 bases between the two germline ends. This CDR3 spans 18 amino acids. Germline V gene data show CDR1 as LNHDA and CDR2 as SQIVND (reference sequence).

This clonotype was seen many times. V usage is TRBV7-9 and J usage is TRBJ2-3, with D tentatively TRBD1 or TRBD2 (6 bases each). V lost 7 bases to trimming and J lost 0 bases, with 20 bases between them. Per the germline V gene, CDR1 is SEHNR and CDR2 is FQNEAQ (reference sequence). The CDR3 loop spans 17 amino acids. This CDR3 reads CASIVKPGAHSTDTQYF. The CDR3, as DNA: TGTGCCAGCATCGTCAAGCCGGGGGCACATAGCACAGATACGCAGTATTTT.

This clonotype has ten or more counts. The chain combines TRBV3-1 with TRBJ2-3, with TRBD2 matching 7 bases. The V gene's germline CDR1 is LGHDT and CDR2 YNNKEL (reference sequence). This CDR3 region has 19 residues. The J segment lost 0 bases and the V segment lost 4 bases, leaving 16 bases of the junction unmatched. The CDR3 reads CASSLLGGVGGTSTDTQYF. Written as DNA, the CDR3 is TGTGCCAGCAGCCTTTTGGGAGGGGTCGGGGGGACCAGCACAGATACGCAGTATTTT.

This clonotype was counted ten times or more. This chain links TRBV11-2 with TRBJ1-2; no reliable D call. The CDR3 length is 12 residues. V lost 3 bases to trimming and J lost 8 bases, with 10 bases between them. Germline CDR1 is SGHAT and CDR2 is FQNNGV. CDR3 region: CASSLGPRGYTF. CDR3 DNA: TGTGCCAGCAGCTTGGGCCCGCGAGGCTACACCTTC.

This clonotype was seen many times. The CDR3 nucleotides are TGTGCCAGCTCACCGCCGGGACAGGGGAACACTGAAGCTTTCTTT. This gives the protein CASSPPGQGNTEAFF. The chain combines TRBV18 with TRBJ1-1; 9 bases are shared with TRBD1. J gave up 1 base and V 3 bases, and 3 bases lay outside the gene matches. The CDR3 runs 15 residues. Germline CDR1 KGHSH, CDR2 LQKENI.

The rearrangement links TRBV6-5 to TRBJ2-1, with 9 positions matching TRBD1. Germline loops: CDR1 MNHEY, CDR2 SVGAGI. CDR3 length: 14 residues. V dropped 2 bases and J dropped 6; count of bases not matched to a gene: 2. DNA of the CDR3: TGTGCCAGCAGTTACCCGGACAGGGGCAATGAGCAGTTCTTC. This gives the protein CASSYPDRGNEQFF.

A note on this clonotype: Sequence at one end of the junction differs from germline and may be a read error. This sequence joins TRBV6-9 and TRBJ1-2; TRBD1 might be the D (6 bases). The CDR3 extends over 12 amino acids. Germline lookup yields CDR1 MNHGY and CDR2 SVAAGI. CDR3 residues: CARVDSFDGYTF. The CDR3 DNA reads as TGCGCCAGGGTGGACAGTTTCGATGGCTACACCTTC.

This clonotype was seen ten or more times. The V gene is TRBV27, the J gene TRBJ2-7; D may be TRBD2 (5 bases). Per germline, CDR1 MNHEY and CDR2 SMNVEV (reference sequence). V was cut by 2 bases and J by 3 bases, with 14 bases left in between. The CDR3 totals 15 residues. Here the CDR3 DNA reads TGTGCCAGCAGTTTAACCCTCAGCGGCTTCTACGAGCAGTACTTC. Amino acids: CASSLTLSGFYEQYF.

The chain carries TRBV2 and TRBJ2-1, with TRBD2 matching over 10 bases. Per the germline V gene, CDR1 is SNHLY and CDR2 is FYNNEI. V shed 6 bases and J 7 bases; nucleotides not matched to a gene: 9. The CDR3 covers 15 residues. The DNA for the CDR3 is TGTGCCAGCAGAGAGCTAGCGGGAGCGGGGAATGAGCAGTTCTTC. Translated: CASRELAGAGNEQFF.

This clonotype was observed a few times. V usage is TRBV24-1 and J usage is TRBJ2-1; 7 bases are a match to TRBD2. This CDR3 is built from 16 residues. Germline CDR1 reads KGHDR; CDR2 reads SFDVKD. With V trimmed by 4 bases and J by 7 bases, 12 bases remained unmatched. The CDR3 region is CATSDQSGKGWNEQFF. As DNA, the CDR3 is TGTGCCACCAGTGACCAAAGCGGGAAAGGATGGAATGAGCAGTTCTTC.

This clonotype was found a few times. This sequence joins TRBV7-9 and TRBJ2-5; D may be TRBD1 (6 bases). Germline V gene lookup returns CDR1 SEHNR and CDR2 FQNEAQ (reference sequence). CDR3 length: 16 residues. The V end lost 2 bases, the J end lost 4 bases, and 17 bases lay between the germline ends. The CDR3 spells CASSLLRDTRPETQYF. CDR3 nucleotide sequence: TGTGCCAGCAGCTTACTACGGGACACAAGGCCAGAGACCCAGTACTTC.

This clonotype was seen more than once but under ten times. The rearrangement uses TRBV24-1 and TRBJ2-3; no definite D call. Deletions cut 0 bases from V and 5 bases from J, with 5 bases between. Per the germline V gene, CDR1 is KGHDR and CDR2 is SFDVKD. The CDR3 has 13 amino acids. This CDR3 reads CATSDLSRDTQYF. The CDR3 region has the DNA TGTGCCACCAGTGATTTGTCGAGAGATACGCAGTATTTT.

The chain carries TRBV29-1 and TRBJ1-1, with D tentatively TRBD1 (6 bases). Germline assignment: CDR1 SQVTM and CDR2 ANQGSEA. This CDR3 is built from 14 residues. The ends were cut back, 2 bases at V and 4 bases at J, with 14 bases in the middle. The CDR3 here is CSVEQTGWGTEAFF. DNA for the CDR3: TGCAGCGTTGAACAGACAGGATGGGGCACTGAAGCTTTCTTT.

V usage is TRBV2 and J usage is TRBJ2-3; 11 positions match TRBD2. V trimming: 3 bases; J trimming: 0 bases; junction bases outside the gene matches: 5. The CDR3 is 17 residues long. Per germline, CDR1 SNHLY and CDR2 FYNNEI. The CDR3 spells CASSDTSGRQSTDTQYF. CDR3 bases: TGTGCCAGCAGTGACACTAGCGGGAGACAAAGCACAGATACGCAGTATTTT.

This clonotype was seen many times. The junction differs from germline at one of its ends, possibly a read error. The J gene is TRBJ1-2, the V gene TRBV5-5, with D tentatively TRBD1 (5 bases). This CDR3 has 13 amino acids. Germline CDR1 reads SGHKS; CDR2 reads YYEKEE (reference sequence). The CDR3 loop reads CTSSIGTDYGYTF. The CDR3 DNA is TGTACCAGCAGCATCGGGACGGACTATGGCTACACCTTC.